This TCR beta chain is drawn from a study of monozygotic twins with inflammatory bowel disease. The authors used 3,000 to 3,500 ng of total RNA per TCR library. cDNA was produced in eight separate reactions per sample. TCRdb re-called the 5' RACE reads; every CDR3 protein appears as one record, without DNA. The record lists about 300,000 distinct CDR3 sequences, of which the ten most abundant hold less than 6.5%. Germline V gene sequence: CDR1 SGHAT, CDR2 FQNNGV. The CDR3 loop spans 12 amino acids. Sequencing was performed on blood. This clonotype was sampled from a human donor with ulcerative colitis or Crohn's disease, or a healthy co-twin of an affected twin (not recorded which). The V and J genes are TRBV11-2 and TRBJ2-2. CDR3 amino acids: CASSLQPGELFF.